This note documents a single T cell receptor (beta chain) sequence. Its specificity is not known. Nominally healthy donors provided the samples, though records likely missed some immune exposures. In the PCR, 60 Vbeta and 13 Jbeta primers were used. Method: immunoSEQ multiplex PCR; TCRdb's copy keeps in-frame clones and lacks some. The repertoire holds under 150,000 clones, with over 65% as singletons. This sample is part of a study of cytomegalovirus exposure and HLA in healthy donors. The germline gives CDR1 WSHSY, CDR2 SAAADI. This CDR3 has 13 amino acids. Trimming shortened V by 8 bases and J by 0 bases, and 10 bases separated the two germline ends. Study-wide findings and caveats: Apart from CMV serostatus, no immune exposure information was available.

V usage is TRBV10-2 and J usage is TRBJ1-1, with TRBD1 as a possible D gene (5 bases). The receptor was derived from a female donor in good health and CMV-seropositive. Sequencing was performed on PBMCs. The CDR3: CASLRGLNTEAFF. DNA of the CDR3: TGCGCCAGCCTCCGGGGGTTGAACACTGAAGCTTTCTTT.